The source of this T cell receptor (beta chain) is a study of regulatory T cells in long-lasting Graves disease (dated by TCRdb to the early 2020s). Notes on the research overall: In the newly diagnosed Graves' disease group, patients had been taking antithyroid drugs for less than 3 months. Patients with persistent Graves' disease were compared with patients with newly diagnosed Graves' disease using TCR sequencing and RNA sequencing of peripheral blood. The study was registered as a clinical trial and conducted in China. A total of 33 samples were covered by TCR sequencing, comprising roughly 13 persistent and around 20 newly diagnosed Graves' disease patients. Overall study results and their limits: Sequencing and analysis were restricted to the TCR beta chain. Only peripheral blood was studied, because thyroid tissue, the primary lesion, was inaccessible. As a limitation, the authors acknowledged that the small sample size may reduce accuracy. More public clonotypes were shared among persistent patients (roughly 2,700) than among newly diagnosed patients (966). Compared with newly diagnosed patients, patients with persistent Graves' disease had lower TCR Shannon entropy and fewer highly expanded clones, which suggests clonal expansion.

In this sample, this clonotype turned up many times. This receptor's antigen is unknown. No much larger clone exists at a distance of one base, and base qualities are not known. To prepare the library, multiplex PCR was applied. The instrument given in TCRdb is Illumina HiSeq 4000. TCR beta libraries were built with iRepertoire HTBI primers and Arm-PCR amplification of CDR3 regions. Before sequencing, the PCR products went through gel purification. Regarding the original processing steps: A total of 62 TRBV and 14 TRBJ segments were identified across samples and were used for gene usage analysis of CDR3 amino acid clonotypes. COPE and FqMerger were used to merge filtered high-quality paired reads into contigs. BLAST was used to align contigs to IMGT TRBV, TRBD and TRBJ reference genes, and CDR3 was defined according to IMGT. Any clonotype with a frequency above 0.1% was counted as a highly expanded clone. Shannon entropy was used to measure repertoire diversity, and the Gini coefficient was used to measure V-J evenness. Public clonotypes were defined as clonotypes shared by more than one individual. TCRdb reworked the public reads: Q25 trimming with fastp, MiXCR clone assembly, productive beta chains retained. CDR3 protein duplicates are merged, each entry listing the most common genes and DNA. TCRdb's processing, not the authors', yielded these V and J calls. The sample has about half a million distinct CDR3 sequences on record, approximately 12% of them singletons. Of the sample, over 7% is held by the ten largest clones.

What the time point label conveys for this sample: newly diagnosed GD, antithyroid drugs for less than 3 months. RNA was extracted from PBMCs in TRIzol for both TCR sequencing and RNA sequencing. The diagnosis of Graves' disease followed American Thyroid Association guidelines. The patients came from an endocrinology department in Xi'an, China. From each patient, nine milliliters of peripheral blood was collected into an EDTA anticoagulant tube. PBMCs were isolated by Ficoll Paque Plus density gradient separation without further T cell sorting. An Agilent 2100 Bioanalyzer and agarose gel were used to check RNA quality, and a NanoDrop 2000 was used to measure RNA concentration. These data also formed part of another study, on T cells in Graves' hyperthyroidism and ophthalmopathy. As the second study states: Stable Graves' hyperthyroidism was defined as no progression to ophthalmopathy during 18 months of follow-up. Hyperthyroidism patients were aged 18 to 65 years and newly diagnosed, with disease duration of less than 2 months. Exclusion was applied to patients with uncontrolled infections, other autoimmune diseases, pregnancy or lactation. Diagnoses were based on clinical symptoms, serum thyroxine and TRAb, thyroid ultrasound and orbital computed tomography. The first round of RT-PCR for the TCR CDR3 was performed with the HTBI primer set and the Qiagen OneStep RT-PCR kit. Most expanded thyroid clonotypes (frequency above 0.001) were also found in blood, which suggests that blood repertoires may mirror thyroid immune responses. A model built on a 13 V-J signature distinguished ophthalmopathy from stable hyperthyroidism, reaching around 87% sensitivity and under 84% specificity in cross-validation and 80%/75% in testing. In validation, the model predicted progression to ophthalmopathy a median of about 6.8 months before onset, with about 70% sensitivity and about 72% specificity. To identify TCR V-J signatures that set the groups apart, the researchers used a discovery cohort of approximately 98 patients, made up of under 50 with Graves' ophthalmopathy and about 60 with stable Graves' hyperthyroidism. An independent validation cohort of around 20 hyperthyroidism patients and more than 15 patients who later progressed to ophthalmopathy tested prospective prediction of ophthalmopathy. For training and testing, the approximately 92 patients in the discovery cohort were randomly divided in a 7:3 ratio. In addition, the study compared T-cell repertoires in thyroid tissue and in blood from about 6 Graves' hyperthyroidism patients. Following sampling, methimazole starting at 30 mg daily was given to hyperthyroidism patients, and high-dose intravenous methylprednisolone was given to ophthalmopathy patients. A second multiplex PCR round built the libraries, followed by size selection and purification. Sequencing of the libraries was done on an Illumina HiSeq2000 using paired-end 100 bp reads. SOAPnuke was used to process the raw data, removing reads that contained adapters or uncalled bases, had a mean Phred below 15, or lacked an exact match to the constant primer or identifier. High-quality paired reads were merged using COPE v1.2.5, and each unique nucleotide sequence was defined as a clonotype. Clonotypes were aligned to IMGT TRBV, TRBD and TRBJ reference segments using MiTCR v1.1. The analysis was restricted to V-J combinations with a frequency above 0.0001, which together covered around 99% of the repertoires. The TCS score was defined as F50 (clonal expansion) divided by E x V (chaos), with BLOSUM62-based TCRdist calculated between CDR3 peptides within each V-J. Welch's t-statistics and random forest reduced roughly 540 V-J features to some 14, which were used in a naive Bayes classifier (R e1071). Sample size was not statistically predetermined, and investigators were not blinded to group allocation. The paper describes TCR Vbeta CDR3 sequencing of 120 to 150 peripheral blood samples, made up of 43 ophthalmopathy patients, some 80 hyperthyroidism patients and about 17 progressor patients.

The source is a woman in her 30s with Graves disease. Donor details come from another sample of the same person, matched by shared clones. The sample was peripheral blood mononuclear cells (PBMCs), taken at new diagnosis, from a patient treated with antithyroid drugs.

The nucleotides read TGTGCCAGCAGTTACGGCCCAGGGACTGGGGCCAACGTCCTGACTTTC. Its translation is CASSYGPGTGANVLTF. The sequence links TRBV6-2 or TRBV6-3 to TRBJ2-6, with TRBD1 perhaps the D gene, on 5 matching bases. The CDR3 goes from the cysteine to the phenylalanine over 16 residues. Only the CDR3 DNA is retained, 48 bases long and in frame from the first base. The germline V gene sets CDR1 to MNHEY and CDR2 to SVGEGT. Trimming costs V 2 bases and J 2 bases, and their ends lie 10 bases apart.